This record looks at one T cell receptor (beta chain) sequence and its context. Its antigen is undetermined. The data are from a study of CD8+CD57+ T cells in acquired aplastic anemia. Study details: Among healthy donors, CD4+ cells averaged about 11 million reads. Notes on the study in general: Between the patient and control groups, CD8+ Simpson's diversity did not differ significantly.

The CDR3 has 13 amino acids. Germline CDR1 and CDR2: LGHNT and FRNRAP. Trimming removed 3 bases at V and 5 bases at J, with 10 bases between. Researchers used genomic DNA as the template to profile TCR beta VDJ and CDR3. TCRdb ran MiXCR on the reads and lists one entry per CDR3 protein. The sample lists about 400,000 distinct CDR3 sequences, around 68% seen once, with under 5% in the top ten. The receptor was isolated from a human donor in good health, serving as a control. Specimen: sorted CD4+, CD8+, or CD8+CD57+ T cells (not recorded which) from PBMCs. The chain combines TRBV12-5 with TRBJ2-5; unclear D gene. The CDR3 DNA follows: TGTGCTAGTGGTTTCCGGTCGACGGAGACCCAGTACTTC. Translation gives CASGFRSTETQYF.